This TCR beta chain was captured in a study of Graves' ophthalmopathy and Graves' hyperthyroidism. From germline, CDR1 is KGHSH and CDR2 LQKENI. CDR3 length: 14 amino acids. Trimming removed 8 bases at V and 4 bases at J, with 17 bases between. Points from the study as a whole: The 13-signature model separated ophthalmopathy from stable hyperthyroidism at around 90% sensitivity and roughly 80% specificity. Most expanded clonotypes from thyroid (those above 0.001 frequency) were also found in blood.

This clonotype was counted at least ten times. Antigen specificity is unknown. Amplified material comprised TCR beta CDR3 regions derived from RNA transcripts. RT-PCR with HTBI primers came first, then second-round multiplex PCR. Via MiXCR, TCRdb re-called the multiplex PCR reads, giving one row per CDR3 protein. The table lists 350,000 to 450,000 distinct CDR3 sequences, around 18% of them singletons. This TCR was sampled from a woman in her late teens or twenties with Graves' ophthalmopathy. This chain links TRBV18 with TRBJ1-1; weak D call: TRBD1 (5 bases). The sequenced material came from peripheral blood. For the CDR3, the DNA is TGTGCCAGCACGACAAAGGGGTGGGGCACTGAAGCTTTCTTT. It codes for CASTTKGWGTEAFF.